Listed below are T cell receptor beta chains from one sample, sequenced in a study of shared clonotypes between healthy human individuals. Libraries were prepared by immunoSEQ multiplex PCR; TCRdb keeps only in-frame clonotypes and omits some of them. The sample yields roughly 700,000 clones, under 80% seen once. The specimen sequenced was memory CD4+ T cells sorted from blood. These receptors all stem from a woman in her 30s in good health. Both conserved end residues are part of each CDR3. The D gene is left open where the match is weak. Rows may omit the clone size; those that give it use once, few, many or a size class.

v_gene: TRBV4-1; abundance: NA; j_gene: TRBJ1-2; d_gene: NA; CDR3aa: CASSQPPGTTGGYTF; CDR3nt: TGCGCCAGCAGCCAACCTCCCGGGACGACGGGTGGCTACACCTTC
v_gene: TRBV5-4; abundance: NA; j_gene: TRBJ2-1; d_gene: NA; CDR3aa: CASSLRTSINEQFF; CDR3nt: TGTGCCAGCAGCTTGCGAACTAGTATCAATGAGCAGTTCTTC
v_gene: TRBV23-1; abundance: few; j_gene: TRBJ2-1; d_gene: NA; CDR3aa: CASSQSVDEQFF; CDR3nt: TGCGCCAGCAGTCAATCGGTCGATGAGCAGTTCTTC
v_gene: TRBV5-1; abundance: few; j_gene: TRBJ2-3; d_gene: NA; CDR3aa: CASSLGFATDTQYF; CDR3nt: TGCGCCAGCAGCTTGGGGTTCGCCACAGATACGCAGTATTTT
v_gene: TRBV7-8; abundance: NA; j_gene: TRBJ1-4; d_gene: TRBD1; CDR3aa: CASSPIGTGVGEKLFF; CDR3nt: TGTGCCAGCAGCCCTATCGGGACAGGGGTGGGGGAAAAACTGTTTTTT
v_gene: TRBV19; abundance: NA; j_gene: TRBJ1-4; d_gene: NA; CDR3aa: CASRANFGTNEKLFF; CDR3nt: TGTGCCAGTAGGGCGAATTTTGGGACTAATGAAAAACTGTTTTTT
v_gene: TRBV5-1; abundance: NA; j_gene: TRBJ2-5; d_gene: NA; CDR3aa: CASSRIGVQETQYF; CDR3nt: TGCGCCAGCAGCAGGATCGGGGTTCAAGAGACCCAGTACTTC
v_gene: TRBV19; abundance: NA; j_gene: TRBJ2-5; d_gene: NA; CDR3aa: CASRTGGPGETQYF; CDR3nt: TGTGCCAGCCGGACCGGGGGCCCCGGGGAGACCCAGTACTTC
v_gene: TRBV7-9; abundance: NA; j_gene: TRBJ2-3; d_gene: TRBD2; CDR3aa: CASSLTRLATDTQYF; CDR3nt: TGTGCCAGCAGCTTAACCAGACTAGCGACAGATACGCAGTATTTT
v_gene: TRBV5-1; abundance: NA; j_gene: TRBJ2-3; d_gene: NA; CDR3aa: CASSDERVAGTDTQYF; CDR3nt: TGCGCCAGCAGCGACGAGAGGGTGGCGGGCACAGATACGCAGTATTTT
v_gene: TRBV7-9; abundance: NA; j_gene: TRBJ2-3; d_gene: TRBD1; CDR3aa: CASSLGRGIITDTQYF; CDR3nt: TGTGCCAGCAGCTTAGGCAGGGGGATAATTACAGATACGCAGTATTTT
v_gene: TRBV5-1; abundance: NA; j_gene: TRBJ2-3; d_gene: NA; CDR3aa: CASSLAGATDTQYF; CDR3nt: TGCGCCAGCAGCTTGGCGGGAGCCACAGATACGCAGTATTTT
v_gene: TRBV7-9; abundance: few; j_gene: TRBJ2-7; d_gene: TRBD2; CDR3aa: CASSGTGGAYEQYF; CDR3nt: TGTGCCAGCAGCGGGACGGGAGGGGCCTACGAGCAGTACTTC
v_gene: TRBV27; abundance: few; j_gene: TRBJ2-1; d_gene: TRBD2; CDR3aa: CASGGLAGGNNEQFF; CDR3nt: TGTGCCAGCGGGGGACTAGCGGGAGGGAACAATGAGCAGTTCTTC
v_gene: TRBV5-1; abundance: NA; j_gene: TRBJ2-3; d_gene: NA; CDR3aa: CASSLPGTNTDTQYF; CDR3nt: TGCGCCAGCAGCTTGCCTGGCACGAACACAGATACGCAGTATTTT
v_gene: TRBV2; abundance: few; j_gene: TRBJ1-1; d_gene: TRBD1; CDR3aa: CASTRDRDGAEAFF; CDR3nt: TGTGCCAGCACCAGGGACAGGGATGGAGCTGAAGCTTTCTTT
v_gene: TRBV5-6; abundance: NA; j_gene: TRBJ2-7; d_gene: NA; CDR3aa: CASSLSSEQYF; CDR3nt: TGTGCCAGCAGCTTGTCGAGCGAGCAGTACTTC
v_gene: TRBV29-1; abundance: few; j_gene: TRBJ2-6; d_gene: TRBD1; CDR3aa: CSVARGTGANVLTF; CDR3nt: TGCAGCGTAGCCAGGGGGACTGGGGCCAACGTCCTGACTTTC
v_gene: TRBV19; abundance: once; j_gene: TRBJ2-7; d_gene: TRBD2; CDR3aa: CASSIEGAGGTPYEQYF; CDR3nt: TGTGCCAGTAGTATTGAAGGGGCGGGAGGCACCCCCTACGAGCAGTACTTC
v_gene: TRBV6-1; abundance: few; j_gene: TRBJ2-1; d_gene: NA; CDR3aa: CASSGLQNTNEQFF; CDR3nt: TGTGCCAGCAGCGGACTCCAAAATACGAATGAGCAGTTCTTC
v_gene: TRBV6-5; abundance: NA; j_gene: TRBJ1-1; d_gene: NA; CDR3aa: CATGRPTEAFF; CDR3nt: TGTGCCACCGGGAGGCCCACTGAAGCTTTCTTT
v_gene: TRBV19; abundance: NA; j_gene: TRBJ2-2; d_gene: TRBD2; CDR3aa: CASRWTSDNTGELFF; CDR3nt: TGTGCCAGTAGGTGGACTAGCGACAACACCGGGGAGCTGTTTTTT
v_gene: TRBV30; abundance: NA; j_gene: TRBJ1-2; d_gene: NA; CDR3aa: CAYPPGPIPRDYGYTF; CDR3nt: TGTGCTTATCCCCCGGGACCCATACCCCGGGACTATGGCTACACCTTC
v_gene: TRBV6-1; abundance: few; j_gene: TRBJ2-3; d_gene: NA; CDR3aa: CASSEGGLWIADTQYF; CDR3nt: TGTGCCAGCAGTGAAGGGGGACTTTGGATCGCGGATACGCAGTATTTT
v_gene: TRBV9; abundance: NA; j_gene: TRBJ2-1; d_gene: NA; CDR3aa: CASSISGSYNEQFF; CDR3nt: TGTGCCAGCAGCATAAGCGGTTCCTACAATGAGCAGTTCTTC
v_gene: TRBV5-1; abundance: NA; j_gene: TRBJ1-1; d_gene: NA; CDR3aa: CASSPQTGMNTEAFF; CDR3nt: TGCGCCAGCAGCCCTCAAACAGGGATGAACACTGAAGCTTTCTTT
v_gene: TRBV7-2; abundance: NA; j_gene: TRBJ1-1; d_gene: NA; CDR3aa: CASSQGVNTEAFF; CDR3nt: TGTGCCAGCAGCCAGGGCGTGAACACTGAAGCTTTCTTT
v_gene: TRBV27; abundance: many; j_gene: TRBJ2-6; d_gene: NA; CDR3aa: CASSFRPGANVLTF; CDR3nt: TGTGCCAGCAGTTTCCGACCTGGGGCCAACGTCCTGACTTTC
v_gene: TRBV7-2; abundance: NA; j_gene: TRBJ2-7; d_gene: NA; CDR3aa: CASSLGVTAYEQYF; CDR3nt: TGTGCCAGCAGCTTAGGTGTCACTGCCTACGAGCAGTACTTC
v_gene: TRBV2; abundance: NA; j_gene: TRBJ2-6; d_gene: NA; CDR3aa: CASNVGSWANVLTF; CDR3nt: TGTGCCAGCAACGTAGGCTCTTGGGCCAACGTCCTGACTTTC
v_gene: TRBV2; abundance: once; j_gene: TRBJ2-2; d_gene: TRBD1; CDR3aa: CASSWDRVTGELFF; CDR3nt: TGTGCCAGCAGTTGGGACAGAGTCACCGGGGAGCTGTTTTTT
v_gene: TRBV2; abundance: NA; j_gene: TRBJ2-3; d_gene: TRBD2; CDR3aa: CASSRTSGSLIRDTQYF; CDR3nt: TGTGCCAGCAGCCGGACTAGCGGGAGTTTGATAAGAGATACGCAGTATTTT
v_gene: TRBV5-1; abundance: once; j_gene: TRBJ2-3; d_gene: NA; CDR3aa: CASSLEGRTAGEDTQYF; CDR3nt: TGCGCCAGCAGCTTGGAGGGACGGACCGCGGGTGAGGATACGCAGTATTTT
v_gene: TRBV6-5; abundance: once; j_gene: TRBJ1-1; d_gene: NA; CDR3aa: CASSPTEANTEAFF; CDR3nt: TGTGCCAGCAGTCCGACAGAAGCGAACACTGAAGCTTTCTTT
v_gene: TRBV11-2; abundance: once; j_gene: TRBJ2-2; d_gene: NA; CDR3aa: CASRLAGINTGELFF; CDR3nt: TGTGCCAGCAGGCTAGCAGGAATAAACACCGGGGAGCTGTTTTTT
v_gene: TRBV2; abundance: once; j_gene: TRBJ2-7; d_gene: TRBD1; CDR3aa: CASSENRGREQYF; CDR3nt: TGTGCCAGCAGTGAAAACAGGGGGCGAGAGCAGTACTTC
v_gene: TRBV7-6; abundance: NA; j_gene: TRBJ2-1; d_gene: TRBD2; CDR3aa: CASSPELAGVRYEQFF; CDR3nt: TGTGCCAGCAGCCCCGAACTAGCGGGAGTTCGCTATGAGCAGTTCTTC
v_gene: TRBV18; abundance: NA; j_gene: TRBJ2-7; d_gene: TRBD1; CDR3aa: CASSPGQGIYEQYF; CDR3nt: TGTGCCAGCTCACCCGGACAGGGGATTTACGAGCAGTACTTC
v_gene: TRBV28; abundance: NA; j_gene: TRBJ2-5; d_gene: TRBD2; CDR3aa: CASIPNLGGGPKETQYF; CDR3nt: TGTGCCAGCATCCCGAACCTTGGCGGGGGTCCCAAAGAGACCCAGTACTTC
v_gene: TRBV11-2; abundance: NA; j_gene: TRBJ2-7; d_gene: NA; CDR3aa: CASSFRTVTPQYF; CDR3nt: TGTGCCAGCAGCTTCCGGACAGTAACTCCTCAGTACTTC
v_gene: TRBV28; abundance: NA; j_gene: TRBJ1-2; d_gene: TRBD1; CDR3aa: CASSSAGQSYGYTF; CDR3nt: TGTGCCAGCAGCTCAGCGGGACAGAGCTATGGCTACACCTTC
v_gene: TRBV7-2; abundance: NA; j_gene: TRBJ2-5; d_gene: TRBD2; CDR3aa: CASSLDYGRETQYF; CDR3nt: TGTGCCAGCAGCTTAGACTACGGGAGGGAGACCCAGTACTTC
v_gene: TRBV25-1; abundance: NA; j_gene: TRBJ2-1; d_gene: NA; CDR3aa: CASSDGETTGFNEQFF; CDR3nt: TGTGCCAGCAGTGATGGGGAGACTACAGGATTCAATGAGCAGTTCTTC
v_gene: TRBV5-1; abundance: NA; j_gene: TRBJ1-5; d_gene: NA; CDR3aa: CASSLVPGLEWPQHF; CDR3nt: TGCGCCAGCAGCTTGGTTCCGGGACTAGAGTGGCCCCAGCATTTT
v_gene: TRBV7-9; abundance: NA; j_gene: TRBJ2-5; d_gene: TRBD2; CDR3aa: CASSPWGLAEETQYF; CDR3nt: TGTGCCAGCAGCCCCTGGGGACTAGCGGAAGAGACCCAGTACTTC
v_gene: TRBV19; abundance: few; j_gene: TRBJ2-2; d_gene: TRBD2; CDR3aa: CASSILGLDTGELFF; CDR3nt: TGTGCCAGTAGTATCCTGGGACTAGACACCGGGGAGCTGTTTTTT
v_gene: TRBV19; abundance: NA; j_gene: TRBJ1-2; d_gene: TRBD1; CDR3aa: CASWDRGPDGYTF; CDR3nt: TGTGCCAGCTGGGACAGGGGGCCCGATGGCTACACCTTC
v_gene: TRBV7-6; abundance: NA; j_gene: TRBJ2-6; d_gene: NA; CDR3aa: CASSPQAGANVLTF; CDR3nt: TGTGCCAGCAGCCCGCAGGCAGGGGCCAACGTCCTGACTTTC
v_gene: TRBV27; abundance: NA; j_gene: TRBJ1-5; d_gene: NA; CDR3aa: CASSFGRNSNQPQHF; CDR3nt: TGTGCCAGCAGTTTTGGGCGTAATAGCAATCAGCCCCAGCATTTT
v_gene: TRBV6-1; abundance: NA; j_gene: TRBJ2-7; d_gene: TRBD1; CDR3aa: CASRPGQDYSEQYF; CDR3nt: TGTGCCAGCAGACCGGGACAGGACTATTCCGAGCAGTACTTC
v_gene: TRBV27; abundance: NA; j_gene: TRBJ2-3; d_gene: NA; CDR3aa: CASSPPRVAQTSTDTQYF; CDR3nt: TGTGCCAGCAGTCCGCCCCGGGTAGCCCAAACGAGCACAGATACGCAGTATTTT